This T cell receptor (beta chain) was captured by sequencing in a study of cytomegalovirus exposure and HLA in healthy donors. In the study overall: There were about 85 million unique TCRs (from HLA-typed donors) in an early data release. Study-level results: A likely sequencing artifact accounted for one observed cluster of highly shared sequence variants. Most subjects had HLA-A and HLA-B alleles reportedly predicted accurately by TCR beta sequences.

This clone was recorded only once. The antigen is undetermined. Germline CDR1 is LGHNA and CDR2 is YNFKEQ. Trimming removed 4 bases from V and 6 bases from J; junction bases left unmatched: 7. There are 15 residues in the CDR3. Primers included in the PCR were 60 Vbeta and 13 Jbeta primers. The table came from immunoSEQ multiplex PCR; TCRdb's copy has only in-frame clones and leaves some out. The sample records approximately 250,000 clones, 70% to 90% being singletons. The origin of this receptor is a girl aged 2-10 years in good health and CMV-seronegative. Material for sequencing was PBMCs. V gene TRBV4-2 combines with J gene TRBJ2-7, with 12 bases that match TRBD2. CDR3 protein: CASSPLAGGSCEQYF. Written as DNA, the CDR3 is TGTGCCAGCAGCCCGCTAGCGGGAGGGTCGTGCGAGCAGTACTTC.